The 24 T cell receptor beta chains given below trace back to one sample, sequenced in a study of Ad26.COV2.S vaccination and SARS-CoV-2 variants. TCRdb keeps only in-frame clones here, not all; method: immunoSEQ multiplex PCR. The sample includes roughly 240,000 clones, 88% of them seen just once. Sample treatment: 15 to 20 received Ad26.COV2.S at low or high dose, single or two shots; several received placebo; per-sample allocation not given. Sample collection was performed on day 63 after the first vaccine or placebo injection. The starting material was peripheral blood, obtained in a trial of Ad26.COV2.S vaccine versus placebo. These receptors all stem from a person aged 18 to 65 who received the Ad26.COV2.S COVID-19 vaccine or a placebo.

The rearrangement joins TRBV24-1 to TRBJ1-2; TRBD1 aligns across 7 bases. V was pared by 7 bases and J by 3 bases, with 16 bases of the junction left unmatched. The CDR3 sequence is 17 residues long. Germline V gene sequence: CDR1 KGHDR, CDR2 SFDVKD. CDR3 sequence: CATSPAGGGSKDYGYTF. The CDR3 bases are TGTGCCACCAGCCCCGCGGGAGGGGGCAGTAAAGACTATGGCTACACCTTC.

The chain recombines TRBV7-2 with TRBJ2-3; 12 bases are shared with TRBD2. The V gene end was trimmed by 4 bases and the J gene end by 2 bases; junction bases not matched to a gene: 10. In germline, CDR1 is SGHTA, CDR2 FQGNSA. This CDR3 is built from 18 residues. Here the CDR3 DNA reads TGTGCCAGCAGCTCCCGCCGGCTAGCGGGAGGGTTCACAGATACGCAGTATTTT. Translating gives CASSSRRLAGGFTDTQYF.

Here the CDR3 reads CASSRTGAMATDTQYF. The CDR3 nucleotides read TGTGCCAGTAGCCGGACAGGGGCGATGGCCACAGATACGCAGTATTTT. The J gene is TRBJ2-3, the V gene TRBV19, with 9 bases matching TRBD1. The CDR3 has 16 amino acids. V dropped 6 bases and J dropped 2; count of bases not matched to a gene: 9. Germline V gives CDR1 LNHDA, CDR2 SQIVND (reference sequence).

The chain links TRBV10-3 to TRBJ1-1; a weak D match, TRBD1 (5 bases). This CDR3 is built from 13 residues. CDR1 is ENHRY and CDR2 is SYGVKD in the germline V gene. V was trimmed by 6 bases and J by 1 base, leaving 9 bases between them. In DNA form, the CDR3 reads TGTGCCATCAGCTTTGGGGGGAACACTGAAGCTTTCTTT. Protein sequence: CAISFGGNTEAFF.

The chain has TRBV28 and TRBJ1-4, with D maybe TRBD1 (5 bases). Per the germline V gene, CDR1 is MDHEN and CDR2 is SYDVKM. The CDR3 is made up of 11 amino acids. V was cut by 7 bases and J by 8 bases, with 8 bases left in between. In DNA, the CDR3 is TGTGCCAGCACCCGGGGGGAAAAACTGTTTTTT. Protein product: CASTRGEKLFF.

The genes are TRBV5-1 and TRBJ1-1; 7 bases line up with TRBD1. The germline gives CDR1 SGHRS, CDR2 YFSETQ. V lost 4 bases and J lost 5; bases outside the gene matches: 8. CDR3 length: 14 amino acids. The CDR3 sequence: CASSLGGVGTEAFF. CDR3 coding DNA: TGCGCCAGCAGCCTAGGGGGCGTAGGAACTGAAGCTTTCTTT.

The chain combines TRBV18 with TRBJ1-1; D is unclear. The germline CDR1 and CDR2 sequences are KGHSH and LQKENI. CDR3 length equals 13 residues. The ends were cut back, 6 bases at V and 6 bases at J, with 14 bases in the middle. The chain's CDR3 is CASSPDLSAEAFF. CDR3 sequence (DNA): TGTGCCAGCTCCCCCGACCTGTCGGCTGAAGCTTTCTTT.

The chain is built from TRBV5-6 and TRBJ1-1; D possibly corresponds to TRBD1 (5 bases). The CDR3 sequence is 18 residues long. Germline CDR1 reads SGHDT; CDR2 reads YYEEEE. Trimming cost V 0 bases and J 5 bases, with 23 bases left between them. This CDR3 reads CASSLGPGGEGDGTEAFF. Here the CDR3 DNA reads TGTGCCAGCAGCTTGGGCCCCGGAGGGGAGGGCGATGGGACTGAAGCTTTCTTT.

V and J are TRBV15 and TRBJ1-3, with unresolved D. CDR3 size: 13 residues. V lost 8 bases and J lost 0, with 8 bases in between. Germline CDR1 and CDR2: LNHNV and YYDKDF (reference sequence). The CDR3: CATASYSGNTIYF. CDR3 nucleotides: TGTGCCACCGCTAGCTACTCTGGAAACACCATATATTTT. The complete variable domain, with remaining parts taken from reference TRBV15 and TRBJ1-3, reads DAMVIQNPRYQVTQFGKPVTLSCSQTLNHNVMYWYQQKSSQAPKLLFHYYDKDFNNEADTPDNFQSRRPNTSFCFLDIRSPGLGDTAMYLCATASYSGNTIYFGEGSWLTVV.

The rearrangement links TRBV7-3 to TRBJ2-3, with 8 nucleotides matching TRBD1. Per the germline V gene, CDR1 is SGHTA and CDR2 is FQGTGA. The CDR3 is 14 amino acids. V dropped 2 bases and J dropped 2; count of bases not matched to a gene: 0. The CDR3 bases are TGTGCCAGCAGCTTACAGGGGGCCACAGATACGCAGTATTTT. Protein: CASSLQGATDTQYF. The variable domain in full, with the rest retrieved from reference TRBV7-3 and TRBJ2-3, is GAGVSQTPSNKVTEKGKYVELRCDPISGHTALYWYRQSLGQGPEFLIYFQGTGAADDSGLPNDRFFAVRPEGSVSTLKIQRTERGDSAVYLCASSLQGATDTQYFGPGTRLTVL.

This chain links TRBV18 with TRBJ1-2; D is undetermined. The V gene lost 3 bases and the J gene lost 2 bases, with 16 bases spanning the gap. The CDR3 loop spans 16 amino acids. The germline gives CDR1 KGHSH, CDR2 LQKENI. DNA of the CDR3: TGTGCCAGCTCACCTCGGGTCCCGGACGCCAACTATGGCTACACCTTC. Translated: CASSPRVPDANYGYTF.

This clone was observed once. This rearrangement joins TRBV7-2 to TRBJ2-1; D not resolved. Trimming pared 1 base from V and 9 bases from J, leaving 7 bases between. The germline V gene encodes CDR1 SGHTA and CDR2 FQGNSA. CDR3 length: 12 amino acids. For the CDR3, the DNA is TGTGCCAGCAGCTTAGAACAAGGTGAGCAGTTCTTC. Translating it yields CASSLEQGEQFF.

This sequence joins TRBV5-4 and TRBJ1-4; D unclear. The germline V and J ends were trimmed by 3 bases and 0 bases, with 6 bases remaining between them. This CDR3 region has 14 residues. In germline, CDR1 is SGHNT, CDR2 YYREEE (reference sequence). The CDR3 nucleotides are TGTGCCAGCAGCTCCGAGGCAACTAATGAAAAACTGTTTTTT. It is translated as CASSSEATNEKLFF.

CDR3 sequence reads: CASSFGGQDYGYTF. CDR3 in DNA: TGTGCCAGCAGCTTTGGGGGACAGGACTATGGCTACACCTTC. The V and J genes are TRBV11-2 and TRBJ1-2; TRBD1 agrees at 8 bases. The CDR3 runs to 14 residues. V lost 3 bases, J lost 3 bases, and 3 bases stayed unmatched. The V gene's germline CDR1 is SGHAT and CDR2 FQNNGV.

The V gene is TRBV11-2, the J gene TRBJ2-1, with D tentatively TRBD1 (6 bases). This CDR3 region has 16 residues. Deletions cut 0 bases from V and 6 bases from J, with 15 bases between. Germline V gene data show CDR1 as SGHAT and CDR2 as FQNNGV. CDR3 in amino acids: CASSLDPAGAGNEQFF. The CDR3 DNA is TGTGCCAGCAGCTTAGATCCGGCAGGGGCCGGCAATGAGCAGTTCTTC.

V gene TRBV4-3 combines with J gene TRBJ2-2, with 8 bases matching TRBD1. V was pared by 0 bases and J by 5 bases, with 5 bases of the junction left unmatched. In germline, CDR1 is LGHNA, CDR2 YSLEER. There are 16 residues in the CDR3. The CDR3 DNA reads TGCGCCAGCAGCCAAGATTCCGGGACAGGAACCGGGGAGCTGTTTTTT. Translating it yields CASSQDSGTGTGELFF.

This clone was detected once. The DNA of the CDR3 is TGCGCCAGCAGCCAAGAGGGGGGACAGTTGTCCCAGTACTTC. Protein product: CASSQEGGQLSQYF. The chain combines TRBV4-3 with TRBJ2-5; possibly TRBD1 for D (7 bases). Trimming shortened V by 0 bases and J by 9 bases, and 14 bases separated the two germline ends. CDR1 and CDR2 (germline): LGHNA, YSLEER. This CDR3 comprises 14 residues.

V and J are TRBV6-1 and TRBJ2-7; TRBD1 matches at 7 bases. V was pared by 3 bases and J by 6 bases, with 5 bases of the junction left unmatched. Looked up from germline, CDR1 is MNHNS and CDR2 is SASEGT. The CDR3 is 13 amino acids. The CDR3: CASSDMTGSEQYF. The CDR3 region has the DNA TGTGCCAGCAGTGATATGACAGGGAGCGAGCAGTACTTC.

The V call is TRBV7-3, the J call TRBJ2-1, with 9 positions matching TRBD1. Trimming cost V 4 bases and J 2 bases; bases outside gene matches: 3. CDR3 length: 15 residues. The germline V gene encodes CDR1 SGHTA and CDR2 FQGTGA. In nucleotides, the CDR3 is TGTGCCAGCAGCTCCGGGACAGGGACCTACAATGAGCAGTTCTTC. This codes for CASSSGTGTYNEQFF.

V is TRBV6-4 and J is TRBJ2-5, with 14 bases matching TRBD2. The CDR3 extends over 15 amino acids. Germline V gene lookup returns CDR1 MRHNA and CDR2 SNTAGT. Unmatched junction bases numbered 2, after V lost 6 bases and J lost 2 bases. The CDR3 bases are TGTGCCAGCAGCCGACTAGCGGGAGGGCAAGAGACCCAGTACTTC. Protein: CASSRLAGGQETQYF.

The chain recombines TRBV29-1 with TRBJ2-7; D is perhaps TRBD2 (5 bases). Germline V gene sequence: CDR1 SQVTM, CDR2 ANQGSEA. The CDR3 is made up of 14 amino acids. Trimming removed 6 bases from V and 6 bases from J, with 21 bases in between. This CDR3 is CSVPKGALPSEQYF. CDR3 bases: TGCAGCGTGCCTAAGGGAGCCCTCCCCTCCGAGCAGTACTTC.

The V call is TRBV28, the J call TRBJ2-3; 9 nucleotides line up with TRBD2. The germline CDR1 and CDR2 sequences are MDHEN and SYDVKM. This CDR3 is built from 16 residues. Trimming took 2 bases from V and 5 from J; bases not matched to a gene: 8. This CDR3 is CASSLALAGRVDTQYF. CDR3 DNA: TGTGCCAGCAGTTTAGCCCTAGCGGGGAGGGTAGATACGCAGTATTTT. Full variable domain (rest looked up from reference TRBV28 and TRBJ2-3): DVKVTQSSRYLVKRTGEKVFLECVQDMDHENMFWYRQDPGLGLRLIYFSYDVKMKEKGDIPEGYSVSREKKERFSLILESASTNQTSMYLCASSLALAGRVDTQYFGPGTRLTVL.

In this sample, this clone turned up a few times. V usage is TRBV11-2 and J usage is TRBJ2-2; 8 bases match TRBD1. The germline CDR1 and CDR2 sequences are SGHAT and FQNNGV. V shed 5 bases and J 4 bases; nucleotides not matched to a gene: 12. The CDR3 length is 17 residues. The CDR3 loop reads CASSLTYQGARTGELFF. CDR3 sequence (DNA): TGTGCCAGCAGCCTAACCTATCAGGGGGCGCGCACCGGGGAGCTGTTTTTT.

The chain links TRBV2 to TRBJ2-7, with D maybe TRBD1 (5 bases). The CDR3 has 13 amino acids. Germline loops: CDR1 SNHLY, CDR2 FYNNEI. V dropped 6 bases and J dropped 6 bases, with 15 bases sitting between them. For the CDR3, the DNA is TGTGCCAGCAGCGGGCAGGGTAAGAGCGAGCAGTACTTC. Encoded protein: CASSGQGKSEQYF.